This record concerns one TCR beta chain sequence. The antigen remains undetermined. The V gene lost 3 bases and the J gene lost 3 bases, with 8 bases spanning the gap. The CDR3 length is 12 residues. Per germline, CDR1 SQVTM and CDR2 ANQGSEA. The record originates from a study of cytomegalovirus exposure and HLA in healthy donors. Study background: Earlier sequencing of 150 million to 200 million T cells yielded approximately 100 million unique TCR beta sequences. General study findings and limits: Previous analysis showed most TCR beta V segments were productive about 87% or about 30% of the time. TCR beta V- and J-gene trimming, according to a later analysis, was linked to a missense DCLRE1C variant.

The PCR used 60 Vbeta and 13 Jbeta primers. The protocol was immunoSEQ multiplex PCR, while the TCRdb copy is restricted to in-frame clones and leaves out a portion. This sample has about 170,000 clones, with approximately 81% found just once. Sequenced input: PBMCs. J is TRBJ1-2 and V is TRBV29-1, with D possibly TRBD1 on 5 matching bases. The origin of this receptor is a boy between 2 and 10 years old in good health and CMV-seronegative. CDR3 DNA: TGCAGCGTTGAGACGGGGGACTATGGCTACACCTTC. Translated, it gives CSVETGDYGYTF.